The 20 T cell receptor beta chains below come from one sample, sequenced in a study of shared T cell receptors in the human thymus. Some clones are missing from TCRdb's copy, which holds only in-frame ones; the method was immunoSEQ multiplex PCR. This table holds 630,000 or so clones, about 90% found once. The sample was also reused in another study, on human thymus T cells.

The sample consisted of thymocytes. These receptors were taken from a boy under two years old with a congenital heart defect.

The V call is TRBV7-2, the J call TRBJ2-1, with D perhaps TRBD1 (6 bases). Germline lookup yields CDR1 SGHTA and CDR2 FQGNSA. V lost 1 base, J lost 4 bases, and 11 bases lay in between. The CDR3 runs 15 residues. CDR3: CASSLGGTIYNEQFF. CDR3 in DNA: TGTGCCAGCAGCTTAGGTGGGACAATTTACAATGAGCAGTTCTTC. Supplemented by reference TRBV7-2 and TRBJ2-1, the full variable domain reads GAGVSQSPSNKVTEKGKDVELRCDPISGHTALYWYRQSLGQGLEFLIYFQGNSAPDKSGLPSDRFSAERTGGSVSTLTIQRTQQEDSAVYLCASSLGGTIYNEQFFGPGTRLTVL.

The V gene is TRBV30, the J gene TRBJ1-2, with 7 bases lining up with TRBD1. CDR3 length: 13 residues. V trimming: 4 bases; J trimming: 8 bases; junction bases outside the gene matches: 10. Per the germline V gene, CDR1 is GTSNPN and CDR2 is SVGIG (reference sequence). This CDR3 is CAWTGRGLRGYTF. The CDR3 DNA sequence: TGTGCCTGGACCGGTAGGGGGCTAAGAGGCTACACCTTC.

The V and J genes are TRBV15 and TRBJ1-2; D possibly corresponds to TRBD1 (5 bases). Germline-derived CDR1 and CDR2 are LNHNV and YYDKDF (reference sequence). The CDR3 covers 16 residues. Trimming took off 0 bases at V and 3 bases at J, with 14 bases between the two ends. CDR3 in DNA: TGTGCCACCAGCAGAGATGGGAGGGGACGGTACTATGGCTACACCTTC. Protein: CATSRDGRGRYYGYTF.

This clone was seen a few times. The chain employs TRBV30 and TRBJ1-1; D gene unclear. V was cut by 2 bases and J by 3 bases, with 7 bases left in between. CDR1 is GTSNPN and CDR2 is SVGIG in the germline V gene (reference sequence). This CDR3 spans 12 amino acids. DNA of the CDR3: TGTGCCTGGAGTAGAGCGGACACTGAAGCTTTCTTT. It translates to CAWSRADTEAFF.

This chain joins TRBV7-9 and TRBJ1-2; TRBD1 agrees at 8 bases. Germline trimming cut 6 bases from V and 5 bases from J; bases unmatched to any gene: 5. This CDR3 is 13 amino acids long. The V gene's germline CDR1 is SEHNR and CDR2 FQNEAQ (reference sequence). The CDR3: CASSTTGGYGYTF. For the CDR3, the DNA is TGTGCCAGCAGTACAACAGGGGGATATGGCTACACCTTC.

This rearrangement joins TRBV10-2 to TRBJ2-5, with D perhaps matching TRBD1 (6 bases). Germline V CDR1 and CDR2: WSHSY, SAAADI. CDR3 size: 12 residues. Trimming pared 8 bases from V and 2 bases from J, leaving 9 bases between. CDR3 loop: CASWTAQETQYF. CDR3 nucleotides: TGCGCCAGCTGGACAGCGCAAGAGACCCAGTACTTC.

The V call is TRBV7-6, the J call TRBJ2-7, with TRBD1 matching over 8 bases. CDR1 is SGHVS and CDR2 is FNYEAQ in the germline V gene. V dropped 2 bases and J dropped 3; count of bases not matched to a gene: 6. The CDR3 extends over 15 amino acids. This chain's CDR3 is CASSLTAGGNYEQYF. The CDR3 region has the DNA TGTGCCAGCAGCTTAACGGCAGGGGGCAACTACGAGCAGTACTTC.

The gene calls are TRBV4-3 and TRBJ2-3, with 7 nucleotides matching TRBD2. The CDR3 runs to 17 residues. Trimming removed 1 base from V and 2 bases from J; junction bases left unmatched: 9. CDR1 and CDR2 from the germline V gene are LGHNA and YSLEER. For the CDR3, the DNA is TGCGCCAGCAGCCAAGTCTTAGGGGAGGGTAACACAGATACGCAGTATTTT. Protein: CASSQVLGEGNTDTQYF.

About this clone itself: This same CDR3 is encoded by further DNA sequences in the sample. V is TRBV5-6 and J is TRBJ2-7; perhaps TRBD1 as D (6 bases). Germline CDR1 is SGHDT and CDR2 is YYEEEE. The CDR3 sequence is 13 residues long. V was trimmed by 3 bases and J by 2 bases, leaving 9 bases between them. The CDR3 DNA is TGTGCCAGCAGCTCGGACAGAGCCTACGAGCAGTACTTC. Its protein product is CASSSDRAYEQYF.

The genes are TRBV5-1 and TRBJ2-5, with a possible D match to TRBD2 (6 bases). The germline V gene has CDR1 SGHRS and CDR2 YFSETQ. V lost 4 bases to trimming and J lost 3 bases, with 19 bases between them. The CDR3 is 16 amino acids. CDR3 coding DNA: TGCGCCAGCAGCGGGATTCTAGCGTCTAGTAAAGAGACCCAGTACTTC. Translated, it gives CASSGILASSKETQYF.

This clone occurred once. The chain uses TRBV30 and TRBJ2-4, with 14 bases that match TRBD2. CDR1 and CDR2 (germline): GTSNPN, SVGIG (reference sequence). Unmatched junction bases numbered 6, after V lost 0 bases and J lost 2 bases. The CDR3 extends over 18 amino acids. The CDR3 here is CAWSVRGLAGATKNIQYF. The CDR3 DNA sequence: TGTGCCTGGAGTGTACGGGGACTAGCGGGAGCGACCAAAAACATTCAGTACTTC.

V gene TRBV29-1 combines with J gene TRBJ1-2, with TRBD1 identical over 7 bases. The CDR3 spans 17 residues. The junction had 14 bases not matched to a gene; V was cut back by 4 bases and J by 0 bases. Germline V gives CDR1 SQVTM, CDR2 ANQGSEA. The CDR3 DNA follows: TGCAGCGTTGCTTTAAGGGACAGCCATCCTACTAACTATGGCTACACCTTC. Translated, it gives CSVALRDSHPTNYGYTF. Full variable domain (remainder filled in from reference TRBV29-1 and TRBJ1-2): SAVISQKPSRDICQRGTSLTIQCQVDSQVTMMFWYRQQPGQSLTLIATANQGSEATYESGFVIDKFPISRPNLTFSTLTVSNMSPEDSSIYLCSVALRDSHPTNYGYTFGSGTRLTVV.

This chain uses TRBV28 with TRBJ2-3; D might be TRBD2 (6 bases). The CDR3 has 16 residues. Trimming cost V 2 bases and J 0 bases, with 12 bases left between them. Germline values: CDR1 MDHEN, CDR2 SYDVKM. The CDR3 sequence is CASSLTSPESTDTQYF. DNA of the CDR3: TGTGCCAGCAGTTTAACTAGCCCAGAAAGCACAGATACGCAGTATTTT. Full variable domain (missing parts from reference TRBV28 and TRBJ2-3): DVKVTQSSRYLVKRTGEKVFLECVQDMDHENMFWYRQDPGLGLRLIYFSYDVKMKEKGDIPEGYSVSREKKERFSLILESASTNQTSMYLCASSLTSPESTDTQYFGPGTRLTVL.

V gene TRBV9 combines with J gene TRBJ2-3; 7 nucleotides match TRBD2. V trimming: 2 bases; J trimming: 5 bases; junction bases outside the gene matches: 5. The CDR3 totals 14 residues. Germline values: CDR1 SGDLS, CDR2 YYNGEE. The CDR3 protein is CASSVLGEGDTQYF. The CDR3 coding sequence is TGTGCCAGCAGCGTCTTGGGGGAGGGAGATACGCAGTATTTT.

This chain links TRBV28 with TRBJ1-5, with 11 bases identical to TRBD1. Trimming at V came to 1 base and at J to 0 bases, leaving 8 bases not matched to a gene. This CDR3 spans 19 amino acids. CDR1 and CDR2 from the germline V gene are MDHEN and SYDVKM. The CDR3 DNA sequence: TGTGCCAGCAGTTTATTCTCCGGGACAGGGGGACATAGCAATCAGCCCCAGCATTTT. As protein: CASSLFSGTGGHSNQPQHF. The complete variable domain, with remaining parts taken from reference TRBV28 and TRBJ1-5, reads DVKVTQSSRYLVKRTGEKVFLECVQDMDHENMFWYRQDPGLGLRLIYFSYDVKMKEKGDIPEGYSVSREKKERFSLILESASTNQTSMYLCASSLFSGTGGHSNQPQHFGDGTRLSIL.

The rearrangement uses TRBV14 and TRBJ2-7; a possible D gene is TRBD2 (5 bases). V was trimmed by 6 bases and J by 2 bases, leaving 8 bases between them. CDR3 length: 12 residues. Germline lookup yields CDR1 SGHDN and CDR2 FVKESK. In DNA, the CDR3 is TGTGCCAGCAGTCACGGGGCCTACGAGCAGTACTTC. Its translation is CASSHGAYEQYF.

The genes are TRBV9 and TRBJ1-1; 7 bases map to TRBD1. Per the germline V gene, CDR1 is SGDLS and CDR2 is YYNGEE. V was pared by 3 bases and J by 6 bases, with 8 bases of the junction left unmatched. This CDR3 has 14 residues. The CDR3 here is CASSGDSRSAEAFF. As DNA, the CDR3 is TGTGCCAGCAGCGGGGACAGCCGAAGCGCTGAAGCTTTCTTT.

This chain links TRBV5-1 with TRBJ2-7, with D possibly TRBD1 on 6 matching bases. The V gene's germline CDR1 is SGHRS and CDR2 YFSETQ. CDR3 length: 17 residues. The V end lost 3 bases, the J end lost 6 bases, and 25 bases lay between the germline ends. CDR3: CASSSLPIISTGFEQYF. The CDR3 nucleotides read TGCGCCAGCAGCTCGCTCCCCATTATATCTACAGGGTTCGAGCAGTACTTC.

This clone has more than one count but fewer than ten. The rearrangement joins TRBV6-1 to TRBJ2-5, with 10 bases aligning to TRBD1. In germline, CDR1 is MNHNS, CDR2 SASEGT. The CDR3 is made up of 18 amino acids. Trimming cost V 4 bases and J 14 bases; bases outside gene matches: 25. For the CDR3, the DNA is TGTGCCAGCAGTGTAGGGACAGGGGTGTGGGAATTTAGACGGCGTTTTTACTTC. It translates to CASSVGTGVWEFRRRFYF.

The V gene is TRBV5-6, the J gene TRBJ2-7; D possibly corresponds to TRBD2 (5 bases). This CDR3 contains 12 residues. Trimming removed 3 bases from V and 3 bases from J, with 7 bases in between. Germline assignment: CDR1 SGHDT and CDR2 YYEEEE. The CDR3 spells CASSCTSYEQYF. CDR3 DNA: TGTGCCAGCAGCTGCACTAGCTACGAGCAGTACTTC.